These 16 T cell receptor beta chains were all obtained from the same sample, sequenced in a study of blood T cell repertoires in COVID-19. Clones were read by immunoSEQ multiplex PCR, and TCRdb kept only the in-frame ones, dropping some. The data contain roughly 200,000 clones, about nine tenths of them singletons. The sequenced sample was peripheral blood. The receptors originated from a man aged 40-49 years with acute or convalescent COVID-19.

The chain is built from TRBV19 and TRBJ1-6; 7 nucleotides line up with TRBD1. J was trimmed by 6 bases and V by 9 bases; bases with no gene match: 8. The CDR3 sequence is 14 residues long. CDR1 is LNHDA, CDR2 SQIVND, per germline (reference sequence). CDR3 in amino acids: CASRLQGINSPLHF. The CDR3 DNA reads as TGTGCCAGCCGACTACAGGGGATTAATTCACCCCTCCACTTT.

The rearrangement joins TRBV7-9 to TRBJ1-2; 7 nucleotides match TRBD1. CDR3 length: 14 residues. V lost 5 bases and J lost 6; bases outside the gene matches: 9. Germline CDR1 SEHNR, CDR2 FQNEAQ (reference sequence). This chain's CDR3 is CASSAPDRVHGYTF. For the CDR3, the DNA is TGTGCCAGCAGCGCCCCCGACAGGGTCCATGGCTACACCTTC.

The chain carries TRBV10-1 and TRBJ2-3; 9 bases are shared with TRBD1. The germline gives CDR1 WNHNN, CDR2 SYGVQD (reference sequence). The CDR3 totals 16 residues. V shed 3 bases and J 2 bases; nucleotides not matched to a gene: 6. The CDR3 region is CASSDFGTGSTDTQYF. CDR3 bases: TGCGCCAGCAGTGATTTTGGGACAGGGTCCACAGATACGCAGTATTTT.

V usage is TRBV12-5 and J usage is TRBJ1-5; TRBD1 might be the D (6 bases). This CDR3 contains 16 residues. V lost 0 bases to trimming and J lost 3 bases, with 12 bases between them. The V gene's germline CDR1 is LGHNT and CDR2 FRNRAP. The CDR3 loop reads CASGLVVTGINQPQHF. The CDR3 DNA reads TGTGCTAGTGGTTTGGTAGTAACAGGGATCAATCAGCCCCAGCATTTT.

This sequence joins TRBV19 and TRBJ2-2; D is possibly TRBD2 (6 bases). Germline V gene sequence: CDR1 LNHDA, CDR2 SQIVND (reference sequence). V was clipped by 2 bases and J by 0 bases, with 7 bases between them. The CDR3 contains 15 residues. CDR3 nucleotide sequence: TGTGCCAGTAGTATATGGGGGGCGAACACCGGGGAGCTGTTTTTT. It specifies CASSIWGANTGELFF. The complete variable domain, with remaining parts taken from reference TRBV19 and TRBJ2-2, reads DGGITQSPKYLFRKEGQNVTLSCEQNLNHDAMYWYRQDPGQGLRLIYYSQIVNDFQKGDIAEGYSVSREKKESFPLTVTSAQKNPTAFYLCASSIWGANTGELFFGEGSRLTVL.

CDR3 protein: CASSLGTGIRGDTQYF. DNA for the CDR3: TGTGCCAGCAGCTTAGGGACAGGGATACGAGGAGATACGCAGTATTTT. V and J are TRBV7-9 and TRBJ2-3, with 8 bases lining up with TRBD1. Losses at the gene ends were 1 base for V and 5 bases for J; bases not matched to a gene: 8. CDR1 is SEHNR and CDR2 is FQNEAQ in the germline V gene (reference sequence). CDR3 length: 16 residues.

The chain has TRBV18 and TRBJ2-1, with a tentative D call TRBD2 (6 bases). Trimming left V 1 base short and J 6 bases short, with 22 bases between. Germline-derived CDR1 and CDR2 are KGHSH and LQKENI. This CDR3 has 18 residues. CDR3 in amino acids: CASSPRGKTPGGSNEQFF. The CDR3 bases are TGTGCCAGCTCACCACGGGGGAAGACCCCCGGGGGAAGCAATGAGCAGTTCTTC.

The chain is built from TRBV3-1 (or the pseudogene TRBV3-2) and TRBJ2-7; D is uncertain. Germline CDR1 is LGHDT and CDR2 is YNNKEL (reference sequence). With 0 bases removed from V and 7 bases from J, the gap between germline ends came to 4 bases. This CDR3 region has 11 residues. The CDR3 is CASSQEREQYF. CDR3 DNA sequence: TGTGCCAGCAGCCAAGAGAGAGAGCAGTACTTC.

The V gene is TRBV3-1 (or the pseudogene TRBV3-2), the J gene TRBJ1-2; no definite D call. The V and J ends lost 1 base and 6 bases respectively, with 6 bases between them. The germline V gene has CDR1 LGHDT and CDR2 YNNKEL (reference sequence). This CDR3 is 12 amino acids long. CDR3 nucleotides: TGTGCCAGCAGCCAAGGAGGGAATGGCTACACCTTC. This gives the protein CASSQGGNGYTF.

The rearrangement joins TRBV6-2 or TRBV6-3 to TRBJ2-3, with TRBD2 as a possible D gene (5 bases). The CDR3 is made up of 12 amino acids. Germline loops: CDR1 MNHEY, CDR2 SVGEGT. V shed 4 bases and J shed 11 bases, with 13 bases lying between them. CDR3 DNA sequence: TGTGCCAGCAGTTCTCGTGGGAGTGGGCAGTATTTT. Its translation: CASSSRGSGQYF.

This chain joins TRBV5-4 and TRBJ2-7, with TRBD1 matching 7 bases. With V trimmed by 4 bases and J by 7 bases, 11 bases remained unmatched. Germline lookup yields CDR1 SGHNT and CDR2 YYREEE (reference sequence). CDR3 length equals 14 residues. Here the CDR3 reads CASSPGQDQLEQYF. The CDR3 DNA is TGTGCCAGCAGCCCTGGACAGGATCAGCTGGAGCAGTACTTC.

V usage is TRBV11-2 and J usage is TRBJ2-1; 10 bases match TRBD2. This CDR3 comprises 15 residues. With V trimmed by 3 bases and J by 7 bases, 6 bases remained unmatched. Looked up from germline, CDR1 is SGHAT and CDR2 is FQNNGV. CDR3 amino acids: CASSFSGGLGNEQFF. The CDR3 bases are TGTGCCAGCAGCTTTAGCGGGGGGCTGGGGAATGAGCAGTTCTTC.

The V and J genes are TRBV27 and TRBJ1-5; no clear D gene. Looked up from germline, CDR1 is MNHEY and CDR2 is SMNVEV (reference sequence). The CDR3 totals 11 residues. Trimming left V 9 bases short and J 5 bases short, with 8 bases between. The CDR3 spells CASGRDQPQHF. For the CDR3, the DNA is TGTGCCAGTGGGAGGGATCAGCCCCAGCATTTT.

The CDR3 protein is CASSPGLAGGSDTQYF. The CDR3 DNA reads as TGTGCCAGCAGCCCGGGACTAGCGGGGGGCTCAGATACGCAGTATTTT. The rearrangement joins TRBV7-2 to TRBJ2-3; TRBD2 matches 15 bases. CDR3 length equals 16 residues. The ends lost 5 bases at V and 4 bases at J; junction bases unmatched: 4. Germline V CDR1 and CDR2: SGHTA, FQGNSA.

This clone occurred a few times. The genes are TRBV5-4 and TRBJ1-2, with 10 positions matching TRBD1. The CDR3 runs to 14 residues. Per the germline V gene, CDR1 is SGHNT and CDR2 is YYREEE (reference sequence). After removal of 5 bases from V and 4 bases from J, the junction contained 5 bases not matched to a gene. The CDR3 region has the DNA TGTGCCAGCAGACCGGACAGGGGGGGCTATGGCTACACCTTC. Its translation: CASRPDRGGYGYTF.

This rearrangement joins TRBV3-1 (or the pseudogene TRBV3-2) to TRBJ1-2; 7 nucleotides align to TRBD1. The ends lost 8 bases at V and 3 bases at J; junction bases unmatched: 9. The CDR3 is made up of 14 amino acids. The germline gives CDR1 LGHDT, CDR2 YNNKEL (reference sequence). This CDR3 reads CASARQGGDYGYTF. The CDR3 coding sequence is TGTGCCAGCGCACGACAAGGGGGCGACTATGGCTACACCTTC.